This TCR beta chain appears in the sequencing data of a study of CD8 T cells in Susac syndrome. Turning to the study itself: Blood was drawn from Susac syndrome patients while they were therapy-naive, on corticosteroids, or on intravenous immunoglobulin alone. Findings of the study overall: Clonal expansion did not appear in Susac syndrome CD4+ T cell repertoires.

Points on this clonotype: Its matching antigen is unknown.

Germline CDR1 reads MNHEY; CDR2 reads SVGAGI. The ends were cut back, 5 bases at V and 0 bases at J, with 9 bases in the middle. This CDR3 comprises 14 residues. Random hexamers served to reverse transcribe roughly 0.45 to 1 ug RNA. It was immunoSEQ multiplex PCR that amplified TCR beta CDR3 across 54 Vbeta and 13 Jbeta. MiXCR, applied by TCRdb to the immunoSEQ multiplex PCR reads, yields one record per CDR3 protein. This table holds roughly 250,000 distinct CDR3 sequences, approximately 95% found once. The genes are TRBV6-5 and TRBJ2-3; tentatively, D is TRBD2 (5 bases). The clonotype originates from a human donor with Susac syndrome. Sequencing used CD4+ T cells from PBMCs. Here the CDR3 DNA reads TGTGCCAGCAGTCACGGGGAGAGCACAGATACGCAGTATTTT. Translating gives CASSHGESTDTQYF.